These 30 T cell receptor beta chains came from one sample sequenced in a study of OX40 agonist ivuxolimab in advanced cancers. Profiling relied on immunoSEQ multiplex PCR, and the TCRdb table lists in-frame clones only, not all of them. There are tens of thousands of clones in the sample; roughly 90% occur only once, and 0.8% to 1.3% lies in the top ten. Material: CD4+ or CD8+ T cells sorted from blood, obtained in a trial of the OX40 agonist ivuxolimab. All receptors derive from an adult with an advanced solid tumor such as melanoma, head and neck, liver or kidney cancer.

The chain links TRBV10-3 to TRBJ1-5; unclear D gene. The CDR3 is 13 amino acids. V was shortened by 7 bases and J by 6 bases, with 13 bases between the two germline ends. CDR1 is ENHRY and CDR2 is SYGVKD in the germline V gene. CDR3 coding DNA: TGTGCCATCAACGAAGGGCCAGGTCAGCCCCAGCATTTT. Its protein is CAINEGPGQPQHF.

V and J are TRBV14 and TRBJ2-4, with D tentatively TRBD1 (5 bases). Germline lookup yields CDR1 SGHDN and CDR2 FVKESK. The V end lost 4 bases, the J end lost 0 bases, and 7 bases lay between the germline ends. The CDR3 loop spans 14 amino acids. The CDR3 coding sequence is TGTGCCAGCAGCCCGACAGTAGCCAAAAACATTCAGTACTTC. This encodes CASSPTVAKNIQYF.

This chain uses TRBV5-6 with TRBJ1-6; D is unresolved. The ends were cut back, 2 bases at V and 8 bases at J, with 5 bases in the middle. Germline V gene lookup returns CDR1 SGHDT and CDR2 YYEEEE. This CDR3 is built from 12 residues. DNA of the CDR3: TGTGCCAGCAGCTTTGGGGATTCACCCCTCCACTTT. This translates into CASSFGDSPLHF.

V is TRBV5-1 and J is TRBJ1-2; 7 bases are shared with TRBD1. The CDR3 consists of 14 residues. Trimming took 4 bases from V and 9 from J; bases not matched to a gene: 12. Germline CDR1 SGHRS, CDR2 YFSETQ. CDR3 in DNA: TGCGCCAGCAGCGCGGACGGCAGGGGGGGAAGCTACACCTTC. This translates into CASSADGRGGSYTF.

CDR3 DNA: TGCAGCACCCGGACAAATTTGGGGAACACTGAAGCTTTCTTT. Amino acids: CSTRTNLGNTEAFF. The chain recombines TRBV29-1 with TRBJ1-1; D perhaps matches TRBD1 (5 bases). The length of the CDR3 is 14 residues. Trimming removed 8 bases at V and 1 base at J, with 17 bases between. Germline CDR1 is SQVTM and CDR2 is ANQGSEA.

Only one count was recorded for this clone. The V call is TRBV9, the J call TRBJ2-3; D may correspond to TRBD1 or TRBD2 (5 bases each). V was pared by 0 bases and J by 2 bases, with 10 bases between. CDR1 and CDR2 from the germline V gene are SGDLS and YYNGEE. The CDR3 spans 15 residues. The CDR3 DNA reads as TGTGCCAGCAGCGTAGGGGGGTTCCTCACAGATACGCAGTATTTT. It encodes CASSVGGFLTDTQYF.

The V gene is TRBV2, the J gene TRBJ1-2; 12 bases align to TRBD1. CDR3 length: 15 amino acids. V dropped 5 bases and J dropped 4; count of bases not matched to a gene: 5. The germline CDR1 and CDR2 sequences are SNHLY and FYNNEI. For the CDR3, the DNA is TGTGCCAGCAGTCCCGGGACAGGGGGCTTCTATGGCTACACCTTC. It specifies CASSPGTGGFYGYTF.

The V and J genes are TRBV6-1 and TRBJ1-1; D remains unclear. Looked up from germline, CDR1 is MNHNS and CDR2 is SASEGT. V lost 3 bases, J lost 2 bases, and 10 bases lay in between. The CDR3 has 14 amino acids. CDR3 loop: CASSDKRVNTEAFF. The CDR3, as DNA: TGTGCCAGCAGTGACAAGAGGGTAAACACTGAAGCTTTCTTT.

This chain joins TRBV4-1 and TRBJ2-7; 8 bases match TRBD2. Germline CDR1 MGHRA, CDR2 YSYEKL. The CDR3 is 17 residues long. J lost 0 bases, V lost 1 base, and 8 bases had no gene match. The chain's CDR3 is CASSQGGGGGSSYEQYF. The CDR3, as DNA: TGCGCCAGCAGCCAAGGCGGGGGCGGGGGGTCCTCCTACGAGCAGTACTTC.

The chain combines TRBV7-6 with TRBJ2-1; TRBD2 might be the D (6 bases). This CDR3 is 15 amino acids long. With 1 base removed from V and 10 bases from J, the gap between germline ends came to 17 bases. The V gene's germline CDR1 is SGHVS and CDR2 FNYEAQ. The CDR3 bases are TGTGCCAGCAGCTTAGGCGGGCTAGGAGGGTCCGAGCAGTTCTTC. This translates into CASSLGGLGGSEQFF.

The chain joins TRBV4-1 to TRBJ1-2; D is unresolved. V lost 1 base and J 7 bases, leaving 10 bases between the germline ends. Germline V lookup: CDR1 MGHRA, CDR2 YSYEKL. The CDR3 has 13 residues. CDR3 nucleotide sequence: TGCGCCAGCAGCCAAGTCGGGGTTGGTGGCTACACCTTC. This translates into CASSQVGVGGYTF.

The chain links TRBV5-1 to TRBJ1-2; weak D call: TRBD1 (5 bases). The CDR3 runs to 15 residues. Germline V gives CDR1 SGHRS, CDR2 YFSETQ. V was pared by 3 bases and J by 7 bases, with 19 bases between. The CDR3 region is CASSSRVGAGGGYTF. The CDR3 coding sequence is TGCGCCAGCAGCTCCCGGGTAGGGGCAGGAGGTGGCTACACCTTC.

In this sample, this clone turned up once. V gene TRBV9 combines with J gene TRBJ2-6; 9 bases are shared with TRBD1. CDR1 is SGDLS and CDR2 is YYNGEE in the germline V gene. The CDR3 is 16 residues long. V shed 4 bases and J 4 bases; nucleotides not matched to a gene: 6. CDR3 coding DNA: TGTGCCAGCAGCCAGACAGGGGGTTCCGGGGCCAACGTCCTGACTTTC. Amino acids: CASSQTGGSGANVLTF.

The chain combines TRBV11-3 with TRBJ2-7; D uncertain. Trimming took 5 bases from V and 6 from J, leaving 14 bases between them. CDR3 length equals 13 residues. In germline, CDR1 is SGHNT, CDR2 YENEEA. The CDR3 region has the DNA TGTGCCAGCAGCCCCTCGAGGACGGGCGAGCAGTACTTC. Its translation: CASSPSRTGEQYF.

The gene calls are TRBV6-5 and TRBJ2-7; D not certain. V lost 7 bases and J 0 bases, leaving 10 bases between the germline ends. Looked up from germline, CDR1 is MNHEY and CDR2 is SVGAGI. The CDR3 is 13 amino acids. CDR3 protein: CASMRYNSYEQYF. CDR3 bases: TGTGCCAGCATGAGGTACAACTCCTACGAGCAGTACTTC.

This clone has a single count. The chain combines TRBV28 with TRBJ2-1; 7 nucleotides match TRBD2. The germline V gene encodes CDR1 MDHEN and CDR2 SYDVKM. CDR3 size: 17 residues. V trimming: 2 bases; J trimming: 2 bases; junction bases outside the gene matches: 9. CDR3 in DNA: TGTGCCAGCAGTTTAGAATACCCCGGGACTACCTACAATGAGCAGTTCTTC. Encoded protein: CASSLEYPGTTYNEQFF.

V and J are TRBV11-3 and TRBJ1-1, with no clear D. Germline V gene sequence: CDR1 SGHNT, CDR2 YENEEA. This CDR3 has 13 amino acids. Trimming removed 6 bases at V and 7 bases at J, with 15 bases between. The CDR3 region is CASSPTSGVEAFF. The CDR3 region has the DNA TGTGCCAGCAGTCCTACCAGTGGGGTTGAAGCTTTCTTT.

The chain couples TRBV18 to TRBJ2-2, with a weak D call TRBD1 (6 bases). Trimming left V 5 bases short and J 2 bases short, with 15 bases between. Per germline, CDR1 KGHSH and CDR2 LQKENI. CDR3 size: 16 residues. Here the CDR3 reads CASSTQGELNTGELFF. The CDR3 bases are TGTGCCAGCTCAACACAGGGAGAACTTAACACCGGGGAGCTGTTTTTT.

The chain is built from TRBV5-1 and TRBJ1-6; TRBD1 aligns across 7 bases. Germline V gene data show CDR1 as SGHRS and CDR2 as YFSETQ. The CDR3 spans 14 residues. The trim removed 0 bases at V and 9 bases at J, leaving 3 bases unmatched. The CDR3 spells CASSLGQGASPLHF. Written as DNA, the CDR3 is TGCGCCAGCAGCTTGGGACAGGGTGCTTCACCCCTCCACTTT. Variable domain in full (rest from reference TRBV5-1 and TRBJ1-6): KAGVTQTPRYLIKTRGQQVTLSCSPISGHRSVSWYQQTPGQGLQFLFEYFSETQRNKGNFPGRFSGRQFSNSRSEMNVSTLELGDSALYLCASSLGQGASPLHFGNGTRLTVT.

The chain couples TRBV13 to TRBJ2-5, with 7 positions matching TRBD1. Germline loops: CDR1 PRHDT, CDR2 FYEKMQ (reference sequence). Trimming removed 2 bases from V and 0 bases from J; junction bases left unmatched: 0. The CDR3 totals 14 residues. The CDR3 loop is CASSLRGHQETQYF. CDR3 nucleotide sequence: TGTGCCAGCAGCTTAAGGGGGCACCAAGAGACCCAGTACTTC.

The J gene is TRBJ2-7, the V gene TRBV6-1; D unclear. The V gene lost 3 bases and the J gene lost 3 bases, with 3 bases spanning the gap. Germline CDR1 reads MNHNS; CDR2 reads SASEGT. The CDR3 sequence is 11 residues long. CDR3 nucleotides: TGTGCCAGCAGTGATATCTACGAGCAGTACTTC. It yields the protein CASSDIYEQYF.

The gene calls are TRBV6-5 and TRBJ1-2; 11 bases are a match to TRBD1. V lost 4 bases, J lost 4 bases, and 5 bases stayed unmatched. This CDR3 comprises 15 residues. Germline loops: CDR1 MNHEY, CDR2 SVGAGI. This CDR3 reads CASSSGTGGTYGYTF. CDR3 in DNA: TGTGCCAGCAGTTCTGGGACAGGGGGGACCTATGGCTACACCTTC.

The chain is built from TRBV2 and TRBJ2-1; 9 bases map to TRBD2. The V segment lost 5 bases and the J segment 7 bases; nucleotides outside the gene matches: 6. Germline V gene sequence: CDR1 SNHLY, CDR2 FYNNEI. The CDR3 is made up of 14 amino acids. CDR3 amino acids: CASSSSGRKNEQFF. The CDR3 bases are TGTGCCAGCAGTTCAAGCGGGAGGAAAAATGAGCAGTTCTTC.

The V call is TRBV7-3, the J call TRBJ2-1, with D possibly matching TRBD2 (6 bases). V dropped 4 bases and J dropped 3 bases, with 16 bases sitting between them. CDR3 size: 16 residues. Per the germline V gene, CDR1 is SGHTA and CDR2 is FQGTGA. The CDR3 nucleotides are TGTGCCAGCAGCTCCCAGGGAGGCCCCCTCTACAATGAGCAGTTCTTC. Translated: CASSSQGGPLYNEQFF.

The rearrangement links TRBV4-1 to TRBJ2-1, with D perhaps matching TRBD2 (5 bases). CDR1 is MGHRA and CDR2 is YSYEKL in the germline V gene. CDR3 length: 13 residues. Trimming removed 0 bases at V and 10 bases at J, with 10 bases between. This CDR3 is CASSQDSGTEQFF. The CDR3 nucleotides read TGCGCCAGCAGCCAAGATTCGGGAACGGAGCAGTTCTTC.

The V call is TRBV6-5, the J call TRBJ2-7; possibly TRBD1 for D (5 bases). Trimming pared 0 bases from V and 3 bases from J, leaving 12 bases between. The CDR3 has 15 amino acids. CDR1 is MNHEY, CDR2 SVGAGI, per germline. The CDR3 here is CASSYSQGAGYEQYF. CDR3 in DNA: TGTGCCAGCAGTTACTCGCAGGGCGCAGGCTACGAGCAGTACTTC.

The chain joins TRBV28 to TRBJ2-3; 16 bases are shared with TRBD2. Per germline, CDR1 MDHEN and CDR2 SYDVKM. J lost 1 base, V lost 1 base, and 8 bases had no gene match. This CDR3 has 20 residues. The CDR3, as DNA: TGTGCCAGCAGTTTATACCCGGGACTAGCGGGAGGGCGAGGCACAGATACGCAGTATTTT. Translated, it gives CASSLYPGLAGGRGTDTQYF.

The chain is built from TRBV28 and TRBJ1-1; TRBD1 is a possible D gene (6 bases). CDR3 length: 14 residues. Germline CDR1 is MDHEN and CDR2 is SYDVKM. Trimming left V 7 bases short and J 4 bases short, with 16 bases between. The CDR3 protein is CASTGGGLGTEAFF. CDR3 in DNA: TGTGCCAGCACCGGAGGGGGGCTAGGCACTGAAGCTTTCTTT.

DNA of the CDR3: TGTGCCAGCAGCTTGGCCACGGCCGGGGAGCTGTTTTTT. Protein product: CASSLATAGELFF. The V gene is TRBV5-4, the J gene TRBJ2-2; D is unclear. This CDR3 has 13 residues. The germline CDR1 and CDR2 sequences are SGHNT and YYREEE (reference sequence). The ends were cut back, 0 bases at V and 6 bases at J, with 6 bases in the middle.

V gene TRBV6-5 combines with J gene TRBJ1-6; no definite D call. The V gene's germline CDR1 is MNHEY and CDR2 SVGAGI. The CDR3 is 14 amino acids. The V end was cut by 4 bases, the J end by 9 bases, with 13 bases between. CDR3 coding DNA: TGTGCCAGCAGTTGGACGGAGGTGGGTTCACCCCTCCACTTT. As protein: CASSWTEVGSPLHF.